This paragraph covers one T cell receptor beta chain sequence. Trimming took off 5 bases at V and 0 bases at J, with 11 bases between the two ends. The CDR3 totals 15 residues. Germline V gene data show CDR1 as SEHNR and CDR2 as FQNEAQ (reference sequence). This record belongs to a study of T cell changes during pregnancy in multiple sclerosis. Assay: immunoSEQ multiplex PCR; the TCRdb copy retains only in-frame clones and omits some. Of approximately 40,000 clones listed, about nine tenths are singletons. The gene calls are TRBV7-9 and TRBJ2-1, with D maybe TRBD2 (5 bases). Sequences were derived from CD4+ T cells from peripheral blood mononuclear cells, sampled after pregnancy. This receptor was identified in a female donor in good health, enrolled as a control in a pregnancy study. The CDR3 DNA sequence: TGTGCCAGCAGCGGGAGATCTGGCTCCTACAATGAGCAGTTCTTC. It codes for CASSGRSGSYNEQFF. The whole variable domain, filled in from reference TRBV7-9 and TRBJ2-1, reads DTGVSQNPRHKITKRGQNVTFRCDPISEHNRLYWYRQTLGQGPEFLTYFQNEAQLEKSRLLSDRFSAERPKGSFSTLEIQRTEQGDSAMYLCASSGRSGSYNEQFFGPGTRLTVL.